This TCR beta chain was captured in a study of immune evolution from preneoplasia to lung adenocarcinoma. General observations from the study: Later-stage lesions appeared to have more T cells, more diversity, less clonality.

V lost 5 bases and J 4 bases, leaving 8 bases between the germline ends. This CDR3 has 13 residues. Per germline, CDR1 SGHVS and CDR2 FNYEAQ. Worth noting for this clone: No antigen is known for it.

Sequencing was performed with immunoSEQ multiplex PCR; in TCRdb, only in-frame clones are kept and a portion is missing. Found here are 9,000 to 10,000 clones, 80% to 85% of them singletons; the top ten hold about 5%. Each case's diagnosis was confirmed by two pathologists on H&E. The TCR originated in a person aged 65-85 years with lung adenocarcinoma. Some clones in this sample may be carry-over from other donors' samples. This rearrangement joins TRBV7-6 to TRBJ2-2; tentatively, D is TRBD1 (5 bases). Sequenced: FFPE minimally invasive lung adenocarcinoma tissue. CDR3 sequence reads: CASSRGGTGELFF. The CDR3, as DNA: TGTGCCAGCAGCAGGGGCGGCACCGGGGAGCTGTTTTTT.